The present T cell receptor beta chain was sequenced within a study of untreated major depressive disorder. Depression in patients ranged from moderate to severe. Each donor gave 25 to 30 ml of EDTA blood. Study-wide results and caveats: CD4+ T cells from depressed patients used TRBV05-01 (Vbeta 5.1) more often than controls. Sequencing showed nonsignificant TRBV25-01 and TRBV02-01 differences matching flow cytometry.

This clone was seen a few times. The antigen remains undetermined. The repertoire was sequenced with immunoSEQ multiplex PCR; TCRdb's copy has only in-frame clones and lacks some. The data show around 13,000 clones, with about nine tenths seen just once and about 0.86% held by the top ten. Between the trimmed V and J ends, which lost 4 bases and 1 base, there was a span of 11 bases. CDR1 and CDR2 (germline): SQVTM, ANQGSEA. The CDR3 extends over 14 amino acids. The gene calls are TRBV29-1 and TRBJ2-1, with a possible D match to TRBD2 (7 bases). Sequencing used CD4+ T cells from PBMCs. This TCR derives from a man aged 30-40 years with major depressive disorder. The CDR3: CSVGRGGSYNEQFF. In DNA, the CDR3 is TGCAGCGTTGGTAGGGGGGGGTCCTACAATGAGCAGTTCTTC.